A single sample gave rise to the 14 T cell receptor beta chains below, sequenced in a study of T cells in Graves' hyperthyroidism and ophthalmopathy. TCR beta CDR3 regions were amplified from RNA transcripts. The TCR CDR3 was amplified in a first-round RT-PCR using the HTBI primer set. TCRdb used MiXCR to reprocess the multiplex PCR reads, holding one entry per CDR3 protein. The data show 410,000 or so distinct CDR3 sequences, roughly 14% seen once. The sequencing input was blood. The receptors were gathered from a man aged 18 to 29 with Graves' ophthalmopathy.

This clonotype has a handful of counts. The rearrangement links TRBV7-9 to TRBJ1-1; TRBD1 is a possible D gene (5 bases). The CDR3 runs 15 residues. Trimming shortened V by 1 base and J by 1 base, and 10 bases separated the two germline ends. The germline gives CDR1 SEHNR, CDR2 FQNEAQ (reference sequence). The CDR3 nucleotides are TGTGCCAGCAGCTTAGAGGGCAGGGCGAACACTGAAGCTTTCTTT. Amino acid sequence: CASSLEGRANTEAFF.

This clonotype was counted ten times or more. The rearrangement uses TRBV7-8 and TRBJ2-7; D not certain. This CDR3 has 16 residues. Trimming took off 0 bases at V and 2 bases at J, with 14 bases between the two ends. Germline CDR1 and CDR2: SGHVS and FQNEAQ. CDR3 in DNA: TGTGCCAGCAGCTTAGCGGCGACAAGTCCTGCCTACGAGCAGTACTTC. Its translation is CASSLAATSPAYEQYF.

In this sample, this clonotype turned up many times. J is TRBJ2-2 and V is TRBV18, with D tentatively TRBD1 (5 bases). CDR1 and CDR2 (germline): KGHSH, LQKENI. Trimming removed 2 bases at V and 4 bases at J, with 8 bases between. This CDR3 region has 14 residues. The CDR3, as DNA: TGTGCCAGCTCACCAAGGACAAGCACCGGGGAGCTGTTTTTT. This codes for CASSPRTSTGELFF. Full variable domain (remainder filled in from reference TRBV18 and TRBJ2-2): NAGVMQNPRHLVRRRGQEARLRCSPMKGHSHVYWYRQLPEEGLKFMVYLQKENIIDESGMPKERFSAEFPKEGPSILRIQQVVRGDSAAYFCASSPRTSTGELFFGEGSRLTVL.

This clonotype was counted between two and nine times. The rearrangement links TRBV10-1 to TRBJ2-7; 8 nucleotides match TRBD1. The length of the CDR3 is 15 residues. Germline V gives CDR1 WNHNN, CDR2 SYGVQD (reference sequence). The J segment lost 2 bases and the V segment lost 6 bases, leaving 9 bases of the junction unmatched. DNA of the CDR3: TGCGCCAGCAGACATGGGACAGGACAAACCTACGAGCAGTACTTC. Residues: CASRHGTGQTYEQYF.

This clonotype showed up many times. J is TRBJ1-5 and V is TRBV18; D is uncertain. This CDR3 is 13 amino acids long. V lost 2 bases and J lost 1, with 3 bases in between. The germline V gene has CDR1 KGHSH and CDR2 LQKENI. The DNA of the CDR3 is TGTGCCAGCTCACCAGGAAGCAATCAGCCCCAGCATTTT. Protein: CASSPGSNQPQHF. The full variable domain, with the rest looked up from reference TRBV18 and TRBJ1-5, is NAGVMQNPRHLVRRRGQEARLRCSPMKGHSHVYWYRQLPEEGLKFMVYLQKENIIDESGMPKERFSAEFPKEGPSILRIQQVVRGDSAAYFCASSPGSNQPQHFGDGTRLSIL.

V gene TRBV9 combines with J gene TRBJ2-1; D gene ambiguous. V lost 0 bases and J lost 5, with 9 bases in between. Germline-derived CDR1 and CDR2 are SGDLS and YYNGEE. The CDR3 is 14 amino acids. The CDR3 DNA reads TGTGCCAGCAGCGTAGTGGCCGATAACAATGAGCAGTTCTTC. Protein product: CASSVVADNNEQFF.

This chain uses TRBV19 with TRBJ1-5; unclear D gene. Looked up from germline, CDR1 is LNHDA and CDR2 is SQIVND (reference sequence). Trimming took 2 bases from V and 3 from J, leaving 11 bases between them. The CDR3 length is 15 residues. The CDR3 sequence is CASSIFSGNNQPQHF. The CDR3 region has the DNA TGTGCCAGTAGTATATTTTCGGGGAACAATCAGCCCCAGCATTTT.

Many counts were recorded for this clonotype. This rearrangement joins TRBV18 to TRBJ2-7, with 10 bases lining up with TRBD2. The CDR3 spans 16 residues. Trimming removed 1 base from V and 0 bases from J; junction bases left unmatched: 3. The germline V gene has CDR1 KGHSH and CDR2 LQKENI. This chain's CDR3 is CASSPLAGGPSYEQYF. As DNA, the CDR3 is TGTGCCAGCTCACCACTAGCGGGAGGCCCCTCCTACGAGCAGTACTTC. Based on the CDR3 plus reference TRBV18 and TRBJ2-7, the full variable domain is NAGVMQNPRHLVRRRGQEARLRCSPMKGHSHVYWYRQLPEEGLKFMVYLQKENIIDESGMPKERFSAEFPKEGPSILRIQQVVRGDSAAYFCASSPLAGGPSYEQYFGPGTRLTVT.

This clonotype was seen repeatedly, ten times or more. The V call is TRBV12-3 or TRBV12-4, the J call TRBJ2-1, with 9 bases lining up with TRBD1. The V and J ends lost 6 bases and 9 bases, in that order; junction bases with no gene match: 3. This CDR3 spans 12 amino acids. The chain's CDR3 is CASRATGGEQFF. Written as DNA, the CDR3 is TGTGCCAGCAGAGCGACAGGGGGTGAGCAGTTCTTC.

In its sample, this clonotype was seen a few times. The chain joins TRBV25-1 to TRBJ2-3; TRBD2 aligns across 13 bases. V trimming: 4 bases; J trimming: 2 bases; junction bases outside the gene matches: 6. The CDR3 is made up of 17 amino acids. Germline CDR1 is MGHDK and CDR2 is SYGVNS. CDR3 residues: CASSAPTSGGATDTQYF. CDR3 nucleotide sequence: TGTGCCAGCAGTGCCCCCACTAGCGGGGGGGCCACAGATACGCAGTATTTT. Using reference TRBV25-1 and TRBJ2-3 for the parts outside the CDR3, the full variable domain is EADIYQTPRYLVIGTGKKITLECSQTMGHDKMYWYQQDPGMELHLIHYSYGVNSTEKGDLSSESTVSRIRTEHFPLTLESARPSHTSQYLCASSAPTSGGATDTQYFGPGTRLTVL.

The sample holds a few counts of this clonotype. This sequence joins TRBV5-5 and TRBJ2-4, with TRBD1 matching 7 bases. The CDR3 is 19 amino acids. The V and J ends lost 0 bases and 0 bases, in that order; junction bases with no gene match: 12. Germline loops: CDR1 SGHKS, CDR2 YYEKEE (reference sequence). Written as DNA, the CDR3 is TGTGCCAGCAGCTTGGTGACAGGGCCCCGAATACTAGCCAAAAACATTCAGTACTTC. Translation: CASSLVTGPRILAKNIQYF.

The CDR3 DNA follows: TGTGCCAGTAGCTCCGGGACAGGGGTTTGGGAGACCCAGTACTTC. Protein product: CASSSGTGVWETQYF. The chain uses TRBV19 and TRBJ2-5; TRBD1 agrees at 10 bases. CDR1 LNHDA and CDR2 SQIVND come from the germline V gene (reference sequence). The CDR3 sequence is 15 residues long. V was clipped by 6 bases and J by 5 bases; unmatched bases: 9.

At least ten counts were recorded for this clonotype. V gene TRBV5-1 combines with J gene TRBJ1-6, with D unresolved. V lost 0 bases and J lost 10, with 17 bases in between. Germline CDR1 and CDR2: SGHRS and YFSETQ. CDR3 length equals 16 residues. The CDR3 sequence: CASSLEGPTLTSPLHF. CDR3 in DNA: TGCGCCAGCAGCTTGGAAGGGCCTACACTGACCTCACCCCTCCACTTT. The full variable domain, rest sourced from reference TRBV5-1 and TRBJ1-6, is KAGVTQTPRYLIKTRGQQVTLSCSPISGHRSVSWYQQTPGQGLQFLFEYFSETQRNKGNFPGRFSGRQFSNSRSEMNVSTLELGDSALYLCASSLEGPTLTSPLHFGNGTRLTVT.

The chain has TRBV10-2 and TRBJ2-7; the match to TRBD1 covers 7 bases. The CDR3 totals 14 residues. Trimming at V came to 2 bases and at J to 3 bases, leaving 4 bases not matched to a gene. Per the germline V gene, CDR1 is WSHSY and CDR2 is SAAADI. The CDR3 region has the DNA TGCGCCAGCAGTGAGGCGGACAGGAACTACGAGCAGTACTTC. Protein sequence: CASSEADRNYEQYF.